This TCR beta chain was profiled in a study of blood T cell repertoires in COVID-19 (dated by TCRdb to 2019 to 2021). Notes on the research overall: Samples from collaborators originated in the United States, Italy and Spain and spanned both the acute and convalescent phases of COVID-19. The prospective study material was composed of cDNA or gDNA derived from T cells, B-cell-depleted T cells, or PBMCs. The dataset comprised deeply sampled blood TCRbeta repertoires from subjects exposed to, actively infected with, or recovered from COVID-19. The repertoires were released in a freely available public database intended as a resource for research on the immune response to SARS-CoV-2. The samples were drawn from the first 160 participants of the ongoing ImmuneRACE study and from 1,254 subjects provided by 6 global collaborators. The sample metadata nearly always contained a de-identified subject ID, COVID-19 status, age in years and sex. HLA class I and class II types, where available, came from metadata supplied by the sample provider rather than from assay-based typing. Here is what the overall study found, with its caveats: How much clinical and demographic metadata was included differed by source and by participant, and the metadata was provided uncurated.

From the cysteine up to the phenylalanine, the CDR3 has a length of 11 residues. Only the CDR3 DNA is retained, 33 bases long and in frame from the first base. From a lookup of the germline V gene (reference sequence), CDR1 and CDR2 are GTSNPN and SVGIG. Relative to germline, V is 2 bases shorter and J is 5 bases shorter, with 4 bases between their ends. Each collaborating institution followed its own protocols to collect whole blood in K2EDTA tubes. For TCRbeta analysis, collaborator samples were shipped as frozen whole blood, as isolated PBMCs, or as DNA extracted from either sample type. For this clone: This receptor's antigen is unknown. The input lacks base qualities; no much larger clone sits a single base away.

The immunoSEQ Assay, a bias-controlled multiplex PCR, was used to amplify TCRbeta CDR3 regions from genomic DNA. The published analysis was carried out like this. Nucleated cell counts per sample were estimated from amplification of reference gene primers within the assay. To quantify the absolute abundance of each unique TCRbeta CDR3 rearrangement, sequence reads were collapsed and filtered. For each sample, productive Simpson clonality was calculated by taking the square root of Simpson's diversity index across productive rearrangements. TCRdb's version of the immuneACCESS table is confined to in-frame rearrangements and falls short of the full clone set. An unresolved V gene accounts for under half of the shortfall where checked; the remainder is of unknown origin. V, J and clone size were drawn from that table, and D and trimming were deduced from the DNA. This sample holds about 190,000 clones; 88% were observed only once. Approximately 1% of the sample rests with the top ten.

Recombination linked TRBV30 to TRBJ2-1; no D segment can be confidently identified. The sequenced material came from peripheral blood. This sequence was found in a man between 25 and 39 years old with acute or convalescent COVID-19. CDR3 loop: CAWSTNNEQFF. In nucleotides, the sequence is TGTGCCTGGAGTACTAACAATGAGCAGTTCTTC.